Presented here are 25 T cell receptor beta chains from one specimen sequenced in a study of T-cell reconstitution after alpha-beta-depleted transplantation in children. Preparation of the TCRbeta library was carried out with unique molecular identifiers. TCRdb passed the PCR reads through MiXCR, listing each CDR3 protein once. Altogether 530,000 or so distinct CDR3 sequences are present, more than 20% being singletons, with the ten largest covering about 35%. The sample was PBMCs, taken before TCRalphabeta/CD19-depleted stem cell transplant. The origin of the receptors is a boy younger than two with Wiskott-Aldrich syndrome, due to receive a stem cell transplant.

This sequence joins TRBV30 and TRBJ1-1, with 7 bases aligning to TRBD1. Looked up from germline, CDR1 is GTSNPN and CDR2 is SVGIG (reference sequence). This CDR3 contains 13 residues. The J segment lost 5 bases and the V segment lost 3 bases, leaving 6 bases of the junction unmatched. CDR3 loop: CAWSPTGATEAFF. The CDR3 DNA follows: TGTGCCTGGAGCCCTACAGGGGCGACTGAAGCTTTCTTT. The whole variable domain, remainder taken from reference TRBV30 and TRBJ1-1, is SQTIHQWPATLVQPVGSPLSLECTVEGTSNPNLYWYRQAAGRGLQLLFYSVGIGQISSEVPQNLSASRPQDRQFILSSKKLLLSDSGFYLCAWSPTGATEAFFGQGTRLTVV.

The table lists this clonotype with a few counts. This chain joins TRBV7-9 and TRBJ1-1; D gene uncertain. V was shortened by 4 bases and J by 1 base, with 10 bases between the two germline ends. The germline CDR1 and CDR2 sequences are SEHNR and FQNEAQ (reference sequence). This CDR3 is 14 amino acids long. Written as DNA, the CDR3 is TGTGCCAGCAGCTCTCAAAGGCGGAACACTGAAGCTTTCTTT. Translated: CASSSQRRNTEAFF.

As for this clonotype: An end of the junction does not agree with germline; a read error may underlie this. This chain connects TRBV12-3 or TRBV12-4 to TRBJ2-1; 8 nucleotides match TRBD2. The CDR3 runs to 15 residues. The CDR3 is CASSSSGLGDNDQFF. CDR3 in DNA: TGTGCCAGCAGTTCCTCGGGACTAGGGGACAATGACCAGTTCTTC.

The CDR3 bases are TGCGCCAGCAGCTCCCAAGAAGCGTCTTCACCCCTCCACTTT. It encodes CASSSQEASSPLHF. The V and J genes are TRBV5-1 and TRBJ1-6; D uncertain. Germline V gene data show CDR1 as SGHRS and CDR2 as YFSETQ. V was pared by 3 bases and J by 9 bases, with 13 bases between. The CDR3 runs to 14 residues. Full variable domain (outside the CDR3, taken from reference TRBV5-1 and TRBJ1-6): KAGVTQTPRYLIKTRGQQVTLSCSPISGHRSVSWYQQTPGQGLQFLFEYFSETQRNKGNFPGRFSGRQFSNSRSEMNVSTLELGDSALYLCASSSQEASSPLHFGNGTRLTVT.

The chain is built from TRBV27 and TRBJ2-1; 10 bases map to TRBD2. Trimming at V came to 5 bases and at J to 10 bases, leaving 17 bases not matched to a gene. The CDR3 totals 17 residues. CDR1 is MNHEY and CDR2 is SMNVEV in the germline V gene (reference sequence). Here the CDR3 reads CASSPNGSGRALWEQFF. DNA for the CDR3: TGTGCCAGCAGTCCCAACGGCAGCGGGAGGGCCCTGTGGGAGCAGTTCTTC.

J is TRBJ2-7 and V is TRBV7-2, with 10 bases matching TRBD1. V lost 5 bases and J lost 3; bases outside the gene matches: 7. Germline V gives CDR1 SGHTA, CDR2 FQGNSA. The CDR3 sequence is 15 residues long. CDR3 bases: TGTGCCAGCAGCCCAGGGGGGACAGGGGTCTACGAGCAGTACTTC. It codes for CASSPGGTGVYEQYF. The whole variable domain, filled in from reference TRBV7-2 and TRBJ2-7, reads GAGVSQSPSNKVTEKGKDVELRCDPISGHTALYWYRQSLGQGLEFLIYFQGNSAPDKSGLPSDRFSAERTGGSVSTLTIQRTQQEDSAVYLCASSPGGTGVYEQYFGPGTRLTVT.

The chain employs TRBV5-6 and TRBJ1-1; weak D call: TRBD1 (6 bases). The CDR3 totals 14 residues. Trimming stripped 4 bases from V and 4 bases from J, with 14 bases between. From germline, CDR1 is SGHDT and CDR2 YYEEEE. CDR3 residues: CASSAYRVRTEAFF. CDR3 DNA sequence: TGTGCCAGCAGCGCATACAGGGTGCGCACTGAAGCTTTCTTT.

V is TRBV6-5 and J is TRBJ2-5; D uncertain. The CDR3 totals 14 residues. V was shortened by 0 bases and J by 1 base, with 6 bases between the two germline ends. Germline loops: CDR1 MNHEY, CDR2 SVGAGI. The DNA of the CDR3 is TGTGCCAGCAGTTACTCGGGCGGCCAAGAGACCCAGTACTTC. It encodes CASSYSGGQETQYF.

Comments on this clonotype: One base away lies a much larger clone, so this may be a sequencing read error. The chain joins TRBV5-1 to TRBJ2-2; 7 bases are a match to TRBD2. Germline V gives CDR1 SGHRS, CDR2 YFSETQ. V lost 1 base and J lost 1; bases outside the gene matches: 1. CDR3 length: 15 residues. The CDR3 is CASSLTSENTGELFF. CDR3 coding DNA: TGCGCCAGCAGCTTGACTAGCGAGAACACCGGGGAGCTGTTTTTT.

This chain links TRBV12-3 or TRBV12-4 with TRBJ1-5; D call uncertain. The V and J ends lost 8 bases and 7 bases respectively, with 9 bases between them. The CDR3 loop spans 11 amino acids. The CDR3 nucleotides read TGTGCCAGCGGGAGTTTGCAGCCCCAGCATTTT. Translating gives CASGSLQPQHF.

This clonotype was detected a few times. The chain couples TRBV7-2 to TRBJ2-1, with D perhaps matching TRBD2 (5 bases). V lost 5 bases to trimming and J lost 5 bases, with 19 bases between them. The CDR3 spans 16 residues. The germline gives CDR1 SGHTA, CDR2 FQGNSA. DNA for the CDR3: TGTGCCAGCAGCCCGAAAGGGTTAGCGTCTCACAATGAGCAGTTCTTC. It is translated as CASSPKGLASHNEQFF.

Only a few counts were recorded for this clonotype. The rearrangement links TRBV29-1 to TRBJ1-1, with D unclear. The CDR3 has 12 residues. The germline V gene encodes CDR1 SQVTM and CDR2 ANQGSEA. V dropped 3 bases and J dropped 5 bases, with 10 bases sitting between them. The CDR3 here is CSVDEDLTEAFF. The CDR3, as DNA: TGCAGCGTTGACGAGGATCTGACTGAAGCTTTCTTT.

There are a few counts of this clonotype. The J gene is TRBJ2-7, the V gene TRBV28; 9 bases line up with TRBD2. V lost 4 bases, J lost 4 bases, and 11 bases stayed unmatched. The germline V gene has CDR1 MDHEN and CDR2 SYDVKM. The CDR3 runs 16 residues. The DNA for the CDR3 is TGTGCCAGCAGTTCCGGGACTAGCTTGGGGTCTTACGAGCAGTACTTC. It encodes CASSSGTSLGSYEQYF. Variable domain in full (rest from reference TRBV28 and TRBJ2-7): DVKVTQSSRYLVKRTGEKVFLECVQDMDHENMFWYRQDPGLGLRLIYFSYDVKMKEKGDIPEGYSVSREKKERFSLILESASTNQTSMYLCASSSGTSLGSYEQYFGPGTRLTVT.

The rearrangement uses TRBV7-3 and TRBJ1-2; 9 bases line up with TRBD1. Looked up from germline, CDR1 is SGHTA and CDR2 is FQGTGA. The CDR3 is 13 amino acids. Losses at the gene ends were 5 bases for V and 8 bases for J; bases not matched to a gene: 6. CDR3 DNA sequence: TGTGCCAGCAGCCCCGGGACAGGGTTCGGCTACACCTTC. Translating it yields CASSPGTGFGYTF.

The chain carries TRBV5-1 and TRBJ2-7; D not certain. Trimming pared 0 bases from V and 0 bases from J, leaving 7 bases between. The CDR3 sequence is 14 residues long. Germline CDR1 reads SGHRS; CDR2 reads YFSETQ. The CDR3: CASSLEQVSYEQYF. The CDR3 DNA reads TGCGCCAGCAGCTTGGAGCAGGTCTCCTACGAGCAGTACTTC.

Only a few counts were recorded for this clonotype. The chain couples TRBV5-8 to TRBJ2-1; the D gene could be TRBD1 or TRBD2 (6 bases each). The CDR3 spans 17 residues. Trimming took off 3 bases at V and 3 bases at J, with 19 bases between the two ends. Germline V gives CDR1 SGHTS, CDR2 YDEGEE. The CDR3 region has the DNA TGTGCCAGCAGCTCCCCCCGGGGGCTAGCAGGCTACAATGAGCAGTTCTTC. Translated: CASSSPRGLAGYNEQFF.

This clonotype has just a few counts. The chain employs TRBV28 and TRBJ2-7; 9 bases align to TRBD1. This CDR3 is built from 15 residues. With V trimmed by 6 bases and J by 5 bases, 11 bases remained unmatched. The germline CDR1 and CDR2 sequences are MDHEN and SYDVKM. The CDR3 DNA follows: TGTGCCAGCAGGGTAACCGGGACAGGGAGCCACGAGCAGTACTTC. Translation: CASRVTGTGSHEQYF.

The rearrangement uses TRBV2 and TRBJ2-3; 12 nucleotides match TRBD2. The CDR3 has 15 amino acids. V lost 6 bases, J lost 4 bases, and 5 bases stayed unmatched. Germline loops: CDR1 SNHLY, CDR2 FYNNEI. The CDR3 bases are TGTGCCAGCAGGCGGACTAGCGGGACAGCAGATACGCAGTATTTT. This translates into CASRRTSGTADTQYF.

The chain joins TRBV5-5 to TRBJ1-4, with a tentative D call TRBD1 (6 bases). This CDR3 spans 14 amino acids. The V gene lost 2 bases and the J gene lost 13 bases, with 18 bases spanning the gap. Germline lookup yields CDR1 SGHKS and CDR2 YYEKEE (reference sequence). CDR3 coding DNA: TGTGCCAGCAGCTTCGGACAGACAAATCCTGGACTGTTTTTT. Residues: CASSFGQTNPGLFF.

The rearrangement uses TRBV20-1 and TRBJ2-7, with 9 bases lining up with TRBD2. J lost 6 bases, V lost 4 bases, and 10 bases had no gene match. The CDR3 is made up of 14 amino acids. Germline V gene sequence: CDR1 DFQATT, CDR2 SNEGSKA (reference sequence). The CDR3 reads CSATLAGEFSEQYF. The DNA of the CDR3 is TGCAGTGCTACCTTAGCGGGAGAATTCTCCGAGCAGTACTTC.

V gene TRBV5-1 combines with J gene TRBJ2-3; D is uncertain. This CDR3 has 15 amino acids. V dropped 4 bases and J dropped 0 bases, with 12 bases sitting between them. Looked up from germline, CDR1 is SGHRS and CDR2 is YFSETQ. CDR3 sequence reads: CASSPVASSTDTQYF. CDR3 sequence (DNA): TGCGCCAGCAGCCCAGTAGCTTCTAGCACAGATACGCAGTATTTT.

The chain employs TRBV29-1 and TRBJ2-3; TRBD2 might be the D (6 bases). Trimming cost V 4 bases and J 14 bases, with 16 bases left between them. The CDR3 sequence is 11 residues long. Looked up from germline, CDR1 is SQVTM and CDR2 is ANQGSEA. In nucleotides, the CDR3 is TGCAGCGTTGGGAAGACTAGTATAGCGTATTTT. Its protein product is CSVGKTSIAYF.

The CDR3 sequence: CASSAGSGRAGNEQFF. The CDR3 coding sequence is TGTGCCAGCAGCGCTGGTAGCGGGAGGGCGGGCAATGAGCAGTTCTTC. The V gene is TRBV2, the J gene TRBJ2-1, with TRBD2 identical over 11 bases. CDR1 and CDR2 from the germline V gene are SNHLY and FYNNEI. After removal of 6 bases from V and 6 bases from J, the junction contained 10 bases not matched to a gene. CDR3 length equals 16 residues.

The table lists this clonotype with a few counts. The CDR3 coding sequence is TGCGCCAGCAGCTTGAGGGGACTAGCGGAGGGGAATGAGCAGTTCTTC. It codes for CASSLRGLAEGNEQFF. The chain joins TRBV5-1 to TRBJ2-1; 11 nucleotides line up with TRBD2. Germline V CDR1 and CDR2: SGHRS, YFSETQ. This CDR3 spans 16 amino acids. Trimming removed 1 base from V and 7 bases from J; junction bases left unmatched: 7.

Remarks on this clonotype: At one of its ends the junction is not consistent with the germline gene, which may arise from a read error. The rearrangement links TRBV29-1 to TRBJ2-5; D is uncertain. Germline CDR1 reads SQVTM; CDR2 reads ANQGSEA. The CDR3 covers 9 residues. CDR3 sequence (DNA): TGCAGCGTTGGAGCTCACCAGGACTTC. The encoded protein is CSVGAHQDF.